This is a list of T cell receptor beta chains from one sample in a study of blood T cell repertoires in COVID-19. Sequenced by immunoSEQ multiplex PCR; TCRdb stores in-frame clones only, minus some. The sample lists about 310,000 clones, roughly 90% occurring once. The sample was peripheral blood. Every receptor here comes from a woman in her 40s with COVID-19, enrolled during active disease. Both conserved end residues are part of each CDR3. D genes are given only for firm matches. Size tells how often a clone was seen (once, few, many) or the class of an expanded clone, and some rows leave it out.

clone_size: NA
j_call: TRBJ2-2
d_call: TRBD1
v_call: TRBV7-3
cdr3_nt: TGTGTCAGCAGCTTCCGGGACAGGGTTCACGGGGAGCTGTTTTTT
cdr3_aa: CVSSFRDRVHGELFF

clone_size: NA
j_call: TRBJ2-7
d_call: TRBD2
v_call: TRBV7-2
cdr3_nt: TGTGCCAGCAGCTTAGGAACTAGCGGGTCCTACGAGCAGTACTTC
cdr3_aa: CASSLGTSGSYEQYF

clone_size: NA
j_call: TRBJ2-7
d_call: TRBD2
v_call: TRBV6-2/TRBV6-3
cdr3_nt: TGTGCCAGCAGCGAAAAGGCTAGCGGGAGGTTCAACTACGAGCAGTACTTC
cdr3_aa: CASSEKASGRFNYEQYF

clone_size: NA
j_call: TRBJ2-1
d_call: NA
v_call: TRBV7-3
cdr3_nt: TGTGCCAGCAGCTTTTTACAGGGCAGCTCCTACAATGAGCAGTTCTTC
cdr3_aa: CASSFLQGSSYNEQFF

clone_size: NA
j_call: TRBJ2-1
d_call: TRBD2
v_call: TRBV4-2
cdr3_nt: TGTGCCAGCAGCCAAGAAGCTAGCGGGGGATACAATGAGCAGTTCTTC
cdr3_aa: CASSQEASGGYNEQFF

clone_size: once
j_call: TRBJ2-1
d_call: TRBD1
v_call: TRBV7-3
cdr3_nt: TGTGCCAGCAGCGGGGGACAGGTAGCTTACAATGAGCAGTTCTTC
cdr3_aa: CASSGGQVAYNEQFF

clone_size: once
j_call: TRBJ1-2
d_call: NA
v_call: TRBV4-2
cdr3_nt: TGTGCCAGCAGCCCGTCTGGGGGGGCAGGTAACTATGGCTACACCTTC
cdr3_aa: CASSPSGGAGNYGYTF

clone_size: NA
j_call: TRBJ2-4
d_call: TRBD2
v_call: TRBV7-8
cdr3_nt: TGTGCCAGCAGCTTTGTGACTAGCGGTGGGGTGTCCAAAAACATTCAGTACTTC
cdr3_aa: CASSFVTSGGVSKNIQYF

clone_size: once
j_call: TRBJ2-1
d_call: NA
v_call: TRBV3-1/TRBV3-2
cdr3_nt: TGTGCCAGCAGCCAATGGGGCGCGGGGTACAATGAGCAGTTCTTC
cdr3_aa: CASSQWGAGYNEQFF

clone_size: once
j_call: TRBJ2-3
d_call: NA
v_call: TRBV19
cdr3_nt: TGTGCCAGTAGTATAGGTTCCCAGGGTAGGGATACGCAGTATTTT
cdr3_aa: CASSIGSQGRDTQYF

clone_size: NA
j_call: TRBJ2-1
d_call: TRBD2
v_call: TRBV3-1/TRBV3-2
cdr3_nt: TGTGCCAGCAGCCGAAGGGGTAGCGGGAGCTACAATGAGCAGTTCTTC
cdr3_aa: CASSRRGSGSYNEQFF

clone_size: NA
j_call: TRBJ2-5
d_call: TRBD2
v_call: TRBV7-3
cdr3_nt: TGTGCCAGCAGCCCCATGGGCGGGAGTGAGACCCAGTACTTC
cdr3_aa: CASSPMGGSETQYF

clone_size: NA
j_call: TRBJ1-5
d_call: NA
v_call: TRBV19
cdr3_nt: TGTGCCAGTAGGCCGGGGGTGCAGGGACGGGATCAGCCCCAGCATTTT
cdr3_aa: CASRPGVQGRDQPQHF

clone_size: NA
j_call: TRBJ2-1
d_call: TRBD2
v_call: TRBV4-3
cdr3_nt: TGCGCCAGCAGCCGGAGGACTAGCGGGAGCGATGAGCAGTTCTTC
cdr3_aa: CASSRRTSGSDEQFF

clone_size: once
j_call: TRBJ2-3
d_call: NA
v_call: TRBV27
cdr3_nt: TGTGCCAGCAGTTTTTCTTCGAGGCAGAGCACAGATACGCAGTATTTT
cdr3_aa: CASSFSSRQSTDTQYF

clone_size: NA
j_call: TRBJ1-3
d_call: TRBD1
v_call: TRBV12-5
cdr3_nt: TGTGCTAGTGGTTTGGTACGCGGGACAGGGTATGAAGGCGCGGGAAACACCATATATTTT
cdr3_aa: CASGLVRGTGYEGAGNTIYF

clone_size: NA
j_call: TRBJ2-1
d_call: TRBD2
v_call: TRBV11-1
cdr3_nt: TGTGCCAGCAGCTTCCGACTAGCGGGGGGGAATGAGCAGTTCTTC
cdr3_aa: CASSFRLAGGNEQFF

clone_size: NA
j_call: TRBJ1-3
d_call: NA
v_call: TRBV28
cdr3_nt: TGTGCCAGCAGTTTTGGGGGGGGAAACACCATATATTTT
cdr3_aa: CASSFGGGNTIYF